Listed here are 9 T cell receptor beta chains from one sample, sequenced in a study of cytomegalovirus exposure and HLA in healthy donors. The PCR contained 60 Vbeta and 13 Jbeta primers. Sequencing used immunoSEQ multiplex PCR; TCRdb keeps in-frame clones, though not all of them. This table holds some 150,000 clones, about 72% found once. Sequences were obtained from PBMCs. The source is a man aged 60 to 75 in good health and CMV-seronegative.

This chain connects TRBV6-1 to TRBJ2-1; 8 bases fit TRBD1. V dropped 7 bases and J dropped 7; count of bases not matched to a gene: 6. Germline-derived CDR1 and CDR2 are MNHNS and SASEGT. CDR3 length equals 13 residues. The CDR3 nucleotides are TGTGCCAGCACCTGGACAGGGCGGAATGAGCAGTTCTTC. Protein product: CASTWTGRNEQFF.

The chain recombines TRBV28 with TRBJ1-1, with 7 bases fitting TRBD1. CDR3 length: 15 amino acids. J lost 10 bases, V lost 3 bases, and 14 bases had no gene match. Germline loops: CDR1 MDHEN, CDR2 SYDVKM. CDR3 amino acids: CASSFQLGDSPGAFF. Here the CDR3 DNA reads TGTGCCAGCAGTTTTCAATTAGGGGACAGCCCGGGAGCTTTCTTT.

The rearrangement uses TRBV19 and TRBJ2-5, with D possibly TRBD1 on 5 matching bases. CDR3 length: 15 residues. The V gene lost 5 bases and the J gene lost 3 bases, with 16 bases spanning the gap. Germline assignment: CDR1 LNHDA and CDR2 SQIVND (reference sequence). The CDR3, as DNA: TGTGCCAGTAGTCCGTCAGGACAACAAGAAGAGACCCAGTACTTC. Its protein product is CASSPSGQQEETQYF.

This clone was observed a single time. This chain links TRBV10-1 with TRBJ2-1; 13 bases line up with TRBD2. The CDR3 loop spans 18 amino acids. From germline, CDR1 is WNHNN and CDR2 SYGVQD (reference sequence). V lost 4 bases and J lost 7; bases outside the gene matches: 13. This CDR3 reads CASSGTSGSRPFLNEQFF. The CDR3 DNA reads TGCGCCAGCAGTGGGACTAGCGGGAGTCGGCCTTTTCTGAATGAGCAGTTCTTC.

The chain links TRBV9 to TRBJ1-3, with D unclear. V lost 4 bases, J lost 9 bases, and 11 bases lay in between. The CDR3 covers 12 residues. The germline CDR1 and CDR2 sequences are SGDLS and YYNGEE. For the CDR3, the DNA is TGTGCCAGCAGCTATAACCGGGGCACCATATATTTT. It codes for CASSYNRGTIYF.

V gene TRBV7-8 combines with J gene TRBJ1-5; 7 bases agree with TRBD1. Germline V gene lookup returns CDR1 SGHVS and CDR2 FQNEAQ. The J segment lost 0 bases and the V segment lost 1 base, leaving 12 bases of the junction unmatched. The CDR3 spans 19 residues. The CDR3 here is CASSLDGGGGWYSNQPQHF. In DNA, the CDR3 is TGTGCCAGCAGCTTAGACGGAGGGGGCGGCTGGTATAGCAATCAGCCCCAGCATTTT.

The count of this clone is one. As DNA, the CDR3 is TGTGCCAGCAGTTTTTCAGCGGGAGGGGTCTACGAGCAGTACTTC. Translating gives CASSFSAGGVYEQYF. J is TRBJ2-5 and V is TRBV27; TRBD2 matches 10 bases. The J call could be wrong; TRBJ2-7 is a better fit for the DNA end. Germline assignment: CDR1 MNHEY and CDR2 SMNVEV (reference sequence). This CDR3 has 15 amino acids.

This chain uses TRBV7-3 with TRBJ1-1, with 9 nucleotides matching TRBD1. This CDR3 spans 13 amino acids. With V trimmed by 5 bases and J by 3 bases, 1 base remained unmatched. CDR1 is SGHTA, CDR2 FQGTGA, per germline. DNA for the CDR3: TGTGCCAGCAGCGGGACAGGGTACACTGAAGCTTTCTTT. This codes for CASSGTGYTEAFF.

This clone showed up just a few times. CDR3 coding DNA: TGTGCCAGCAGTTATCAGGAAAAACTGTTTTTT. Translation: CASSYQEKLFF. The J gene is TRBJ1-4, the V gene TRBV6-6; D unresolved. Germline loops: CDR1 MNHNY, CDR2 SVGAGI (reference sequence). CDR3 length: 11 amino acids. The V end was cut by 3 bases, the J end by 8 bases, with 4 bases between.